These 30 T cell receptor beta chains came from one sample sequenced in a study of PD-L1 blockade in urothelial cancer. This table comes from immunoSEQ multiplex PCR, and its TCRdb copy is limited to in-frame clones, with some not included. Among tens of thousands of clones listed, approximately 86% were seen once. As to time point: pretreatment peripheral blood. Sequencing used PBMCs, obtained around atezolizumab (anti-PD-L1) treatment. The receptors originated from a man between 60 and 70 years old with urothelial cancer.

Here the CDR3 DNA reads TGCGCCAGCAGCCCCGTCGACTCCAACACCGGGGAGCTGTTTTTT. It codes for CASSPVDSNTGELFF. The chain has TRBV4-1 and TRBJ2-2; D ambiguous. The V end lost 4 bases, the J end lost 2 bases, and 11 bases lay between the germline ends. This CDR3 comprises 15 residues. CDR1 is MGHRA, CDR2 YSYEKL, per germline.

The CDR3 protein is CASSAASGSTGELFF. The CDR3 region has the DNA TGTGCCAGTAGTGCGGCTAGCGGGAGCACCGGGGAGCTGTTTTTT. The chain has TRBV19 and TRBJ2-2, with 10 bases aligning to TRBD2. The CDR3 has 15 amino acids. Germline trimming cut 5 bases from V and 4 bases from J; bases unmatched to any gene: 4. Looked up from germline, CDR1 is LNHDA and CDR2 is SQIVND (reference sequence).

The chain is built from TRBV10-3 and TRBJ1-6; D is ambiguous. Trimming left V 0 bases short and J 0 bases short, with 15 bases between. The CDR3 length is 19 residues. Germline V gene lookup returns CDR1 ENHRY and CDR2 SYGVKD. DNA of the CDR3: TGTGCCATCAGTGAGTCGGAGAGGCAAGTAGGCTCCTATAATTCACCCCTCCACTTT. Encoded protein: CAISESERQVGSYNSPLHF.

In this sample, this clone turned up a few times. The V call is TRBV7-6, the J call TRBJ1-4; a possible D gene is TRBD1 (5 bases). Between the trimmed V and J ends, which lost 3 bases and 6 bases, there was a span of 11 bases. The germline gives CDR1 SGHVS, CDR2 FNYEAQ. The CDR3 extends over 14 amino acids. The DNA of the CDR3 is TGTGCCAGCAGCTTTGGCGGGGCTTATGAAAAACTGTTTTTT. Translated: CASSFGGAYEKLFF.

The V and J genes are TRBV5-6 and TRBJ2-1, with D uncertain. CDR1 and CDR2 from the germline V gene are SGHDT and YYEEEE. The ends were cut back, 1 base at V and 4 bases at J, with 6 bases in the middle. The CDR3 length is 13 residues. DNA for the CDR3: TGTGCCAGCAGCTTGACAGATTACAATGAGCAGTTCTTC. This codes for CASSLTDYNEQFF. Variable domain in full (rest from reference TRBV5-6 and TRBJ2-1): DAGVTQSPTHLIKTRGQQVTLRCSPKSGHDTVSWYQQALGQGPQFIFQYYEEEERQRGNFPDRFSGHQFPNYSSELNVNALLLGDSALYLCASSLTDYNEQFFGPGTRLTVL.

V usage is TRBV7-3 and J usage is TRBJ2-1; 9 nucleotides agree with TRBD1. V lost 1 base and J lost 6; bases outside the gene matches: 7. CDR1 is SGHTA and CDR2 is FQGTGA in the germline V gene. The CDR3 runs to 16 residues. The CDR3 is CASSLKWTGDFNEQFF. For the CDR3, the DNA is TGTGCCAGCAGCTTAAAATGGACAGGGGACTTCAATGAGCAGTTCTTC.

The rearrangement uses TRBV7-6 and TRBJ2-7, with TRBD1 identical over 9 bases. The V gene's germline CDR1 is SGHVS and CDR2 FNYEAQ. CDR3 length: 18 residues. Trimming cost V 6 bases and J 3 bases; bases outside gene matches: 18. The CDR3, as DNA: TGTGCCAGCAGGCCACGTCCGGGACAGGGTAAAGTCCTCTACGAGCAGTACTTC. This sequence encodes CASRPRPGQGKVLYEQYF.

This chain uses TRBV27 with TRBJ2-7; possible D gene TRBD2, 5 bases. The germline V gene has CDR1 MNHEY and CDR2 SMNVEV (reference sequence). V lost 4 bases and J 0 bases, leaving 13 bases between the germline ends. The CDR3 covers 15 residues. The CDR3, as DNA: TGTGCCAGCAGTTCGAGGGAGCGTCGCTCCTACGAGCAGTACTTC. Amino acid sequence: CASSSRERRSYEQYF.

The genes are TRBV4-2 and TRBJ2-7; D is possibly TRBD1 (6 bases). The CDR3 runs 17 residues. Trimming cost V 1 base and J 7 bases, with 23 bases left between them. CDR1 is LGHNA and CDR2 is YNFKEQ in the germline V gene. Here the CDR3 DNA reads TGTGCCAGCAGCCAAGCTGGGGGCAGGGCATCCTCGGGGGAGCAGTACTTC. It translates to CASSQAGGRASSGEQYF.

V gene TRBV5-4 combines with J gene TRBJ2-7; 9 nucleotides line up with TRBD2. The V and J ends lost 5 bases and 2 bases, in that order; junction bases with no gene match: 8. The CDR3 is 15 amino acids. Germline CDR1 SGHNT, CDR2 YYREEE (reference sequence). In nucleotides, the CDR3 is TGTGCCAGCAGTCCGGGCCCTAGCGGGGCCTACGAGCAGTACTTC. Amino acids: CASSPGPSGAYEQYF.

This chain links TRBV30 with TRBJ1-4, with D hard to call. The CDR3 covers 16 residues. Germline V gene sequence: CDR1 GTSNPN, CDR2 SVGIG (reference sequence). Trimming removed 1 base from V and 8 bases from J, with 20 bases in between. The CDR3: CAWSAATGRESEKLFF. The CDR3 DNA sequence: TGTGCCTGGAGTGCCGCGACCGGGAGGGAAAGCGAAAAACTGTTTTTT.

V gene TRBV2 combines with J gene TRBJ2-1, with TRBD2 matching over 11 bases. The germline gives CDR1 SNHLY, CDR2 FYNNEI. This CDR3 has 16 amino acids. Trimming at V came to 5 bases and at J to 8 bases, leaving 11 bases not matched to a gene. CDR3 DNA: TGTGCCAGCAGTACTAAGCTTAGCGGGGGGGACCATGAGCAGTTCTTC. It yields the protein CASSTKLSGGDHEQFF.

The genes are TRBV11-2 and TRBJ2-5; 7 bases line up with TRBD1. The ends lost 5 bases at V and 5 bases at J; junction bases unmatched: 11. The CDR3 contains 15 residues. Germline V gives CDR1 SGHAT, CDR2 FQNNGV. CDR3 DNA sequence: TGTGCCAGCAGCCACTATACAGGGGCCCAGGAGACCCAGTACTTC. Protein sequence: CASSHYTGAQETQYF.

The chain employs TRBV15 and TRBJ1-6; D gene unclear. The CDR3 loop spans 15 amino acids. Per germline, CDR1 LNHNV and CDR2 YYDKDF (reference sequence). Between the trimmed V and J ends, which lost 3 bases and 3 bases, there was a span of 9 bases. This chain's CDR3 is CATSSYRDYNSPLHF. The CDR3 DNA reads as TGTGCCACCAGCAGTTACCGGGACTATAATTCACCCCTCCACTTT. The full variable domain, completed using reference TRBV15 and TRBJ1-6, is DAMVIQNPRYQVTQFGKPVTLSCSQTLNHNVMYWYQQKSSQAPKLLFHYYDKDFNNEADTPDNFQSRRPNTSFCFLDIRSPGLGDTAMYLCATSSYRDYNSPLHFGNGTRLTVT.

The rearrangement links TRBV11-3 to TRBJ2-5; TRBD2 agrees at 8 bases. The CDR3 is 16 residues long. V was pared by 0 bases and J by 4 bases, with 7 bases of the junction left unmatched. Germline CDR1 SGHNT, CDR2 YENEEA. CDR3 sequence (DNA): TGTGCCAGCAGCTTAGATGTACTAGCGGAAGTAGAGACCCAGTACTTC. As protein: CASSLDVLAEVETQYF.

This clone has only a few counts. The rearrangement links TRBV15 to TRBJ1-1, with a possible D match to TRBD1 (5 bases). Germline V gives CDR1 LNHNV, CDR2 YYDKDF (reference sequence). The germline V and J ends were trimmed by 4 bases and 4 bases, with 10 bases remaining between them. The CDR3 spans 13 residues. The CDR3 nucleotides are TGTGCCACCAGCACAGCCAGGGTCACTGAAGCTTTCTTT. This sequence encodes CATSTARVTEAFF.

The gene calls are TRBV7-2 and TRBJ2-3; weak D call: TRBD2 (7 bases). The CDR3 length is 16 residues. The germline V gene has CDR1 SGHTA and CDR2 FQGNSA. The V end was cut by 0 bases, the J end by 7 bases, with 17 bases between. DNA for the CDR3: TGTGCCAGCAGCTTAGCGCGTGGGGGGGGGCCAAATACGCAGTATTTT. This codes for CASSLARGGGPNTQYF.

The V gene is TRBV28, the J gene TRBJ2-1, with D tentatively TRBD1 (6 bases). Germline lookup yields CDR1 MDHEN and CDR2 SYDVKM. The CDR3 extends over 14 amino acids. Trimming took 3 bases from V and 1 from J, leaving 7 bases between them. This chain's CDR3 is CASSLDSSYNEQFF. CDR3 sequence (DNA): TGTGCCAGCAGTTTGGACAGTTCCTACAATGAGCAGTTCTTC.

The chain carries TRBV11-2 and TRBJ2-1; weak D call: TRBD2 (6 bases). The germline V gene has CDR1 SGHAT and CDR2 FQNNGV. The germline V and J ends were trimmed by 1 base and 8 bases, with 9 bases remaining between them. This CDR3 has 13 amino acids. The CDR3 DNA reads as TGTGCCAGCAGCTTAGGTCCGGGGGATGAGCAGTTCTTC. Amino acids: CASSLGPGDEQFF.

V is TRBV4-1 and J is TRBJ1-2, with D perhaps matching TRBD1 (5 bases). Trimming cost V 0 bases and J 4 bases, with 6 bases left between them. Germline V gives CDR1 MGHRA, CDR2 YSYEKL. The CDR3 extends over 13 amino acids. CDR3 DNA: TGCGCCAGCAGCCAAGACAGGGTCTATGGCTACACCTTC. It translates to CASSQDRVYGYTF.

The chain joins TRBV13 to TRBJ2-5, with 8 positions matching TRBD1. CDR3 size: 13 residues. V shed 6 bases, J shed 5 bases, and the junction held 5 bases outside the gene matches. CDR1 and CDR2 from the germline V gene are PRHDT and FYEKMQ (reference sequence). The DNA for the CDR3 is TGTGCCAGCAGTTTGGACAGGGTTGAGACCCAGTACTTC. Translated, it gives CASSLDRVETQYF.

The chain employs TRBV19 and TRBJ2-3; D is possibly TRBD1 (6 bases). Germline V gives CDR1 LNHDA, CDR2 SQIVND (reference sequence). Trimming removed 8 bases at V and 4 bases at J, with 13 bases between. The CDR3 runs to 13 residues. In nucleotides, the CDR3 is TGTGCCAGTGGATCCAGGGGCCCAGATACGCAGTATTTT. It yields the protein CASGSRGPDTQYF. The whole variable domain, filled in from reference TRBV19 and TRBJ2-3, reads DGGITQSPKYLFRKEGQNVTLSCEQNLNHDAMYWYRQDPGQGLRLIYYSQIVNDFQKGDIAEGYSVSREKKESFPLTVTSAQKNPTAFYLCASGSRGPDTQYFGPGTRLTVL.

The chain couples TRBV7-6 to TRBJ1-4; 8 nucleotides match TRBD1. The trim removed 6 bases at V and 5 bases at J, leaving 8 bases unmatched. In germline, CDR1 is SGHVS, CDR2 FNYEAQ. The CDR3 loop spans 15 amino acids. The CDR3 region is CASSSNRGGNEKLFF. The DNA of the CDR3 is TGTGCCAGCAGTTCTAACAGGGGGGGGAATGAAAAACTGTTTTTT.

The V gene is TRBV7-2, the J gene TRBJ2-6; no definite D call. The germline gives CDR1 SGHTA, CDR2 FQGNSA. The CDR3 spans 16 residues. The V end lost 4 bases, the J end lost 0 bases, and 10 bases lay between the germline ends. The CDR3 sequence is CASSSRPGSGANVLTF. CDR3 DNA sequence: TGTGCCAGCAGCTCCCGCCCAGGCTCTGGGGCCAACGTCCTGACTTTC.

The CDR3 DNA reads as TGTGCCAGCAACAGGAGGGGACGGGGTGGCTACACCTTC. Amino acids: CASNRRGRGGYTF. The rearrangement joins TRBV28 to TRBJ1-2, with D maybe TRBD1 (5 bases). V lost 7 bases and J lost 7, with 16 bases in between. This CDR3 contains 13 residues. The germline V gene encodes CDR1 MDHEN and CDR2 SYDVKM.

In this sample, this clone turned up once. The CDR3 coding sequence is TGTGCCAGCTCAGGCCGCGGACTTGAAGGCGAGCAGTACTTC. Protein sequence: CASSGRGLEGEQYF. V gene TRBV18 combines with J gene TRBJ2-7; D is possibly TRBD2 (5 bases). The germline gives CDR1 KGHSH, CDR2 LQKENI. The CDR3 is 14 residues long. The V and J ends lost 5 bases and 6 bases respectively, with 17 bases between them.

The chain couples TRBV11-2 to TRBJ2-7; 10 positions match TRBD1. CDR3 length equals 18 residues. Per the germline V gene, CDR1 is SGHAT and CDR2 is FQNNGV. J gave up 3 bases and V 1 base, and 12 bases lay outside the gene matches. CDR3 DNA: TGTGCCAGCAGCTTAGGACAAAGACAGGGGGCGGATCTCTACGAGCAGTACTTC. This codes for CASSLGQRQGADLYEQYF.

V and J are TRBV28 and TRBJ1-2; D ambiguous. Deletions cut 4 bases from V and 5 bases from J, with 11 bases between. Germline-derived CDR1 and CDR2 are MDHEN and SYDVKM. This CDR3 has 13 amino acids. This CDR3 reads CASSSPSGYGYTF. The CDR3 bases are TGTGCCAGCAGTTCCCCCTCCGGGTATGGCTACACCTTC.

V and J are TRBV7-6 and TRBJ2-7; 7 nucleotides agree with TRBD1. The J segment lost 7 bases and the V segment lost 5 bases, leaving 14 bases of the junction unmatched. The CDR3 loop spans 15 amino acids. Germline CDR1 is SGHVS and CDR2 is FNYEAQ. The CDR3: CASSQGTESYGEQYF. DNA for the CDR3: TGTGCCAGCAGCCAAGGGACAGAGAGTTATGGGGAGCAGTACTTC.

This chain uses TRBV4-3 with TRBJ2-1, with D possibly TRBD2 on 6 matching bases. Germline V gene data show CDR1 as LGHNA and CDR2 as YSLEER. The ends were cut back, 0 bases at V and 6 bases at J, with 6 bases in the middle. CDR3 length equals 13 residues. The CDR3 loop is CASSQDSGNEQFF. CDR3 sequence (DNA): TGCGCCAGCAGCCAAGATAGCGGCAATGAGCAGTTCTTC.